These T cell receptor beta chains were read from a single sample in a study of T cell changes during pregnancy in multiple sclerosis. Sequencing was performed with immunoSEQ multiplex PCR; in TCRdb, only in-frame clones are kept and a portion is missing. The table shows 34,000 or so clones, with roughly 90% occurring only once. Sample: peripheral blood, taken in the second trimester of pregnancy. Receptors were obtained from a female donor in good health, enrolled as a control in a pregnancy study. The CDR3 runs from the conserved cysteine through the conserved F or W. D genes are given only for firm matches. The size of a clone is reported for some rows only, either as once, few or many, or as a class for expanded clones.

cdr3_aa: CASSLGRDYEQYF
cdr3_nt: TGTGCCAGCAGCTTAGGCCGAGACTACGAGCAGTACTTC
d_call: -
clone_size: -
v_call: TRBV11-2
j_call: TRBJ2-7

cdr3_aa: CASSSGGANTGELFF
cdr3_nt: TGCGCCAGCAGCTCCGGGGGTGCGAACACCGGGGAGCTGTTTTTT
d_call: -
clone_size: -
v_call: TRBV5-1
j_call: TRBJ2-2

cdr3_aa: CASSPRGSGRNNEQFF
cdr3_nt: TGTGCCAGTAGTCCCAGAGGGAGCGGGAGGAACAATGAGCAGTTCTTC
d_call: TRBD2
clone_size: -
v_call: TRBV19
j_call: TRBJ2-1

cdr3_aa: CASTPGDGRNYGYTF
cdr3_nt: TGCGCCAGCACCCCCGGGGACGGGAGAAACTATGGCTACACCTTC
d_call: -
clone_size: -
v_call: TRBV5-1
j_call: TRBJ1-2

cdr3_aa: CASSIPSGSYNEQFF
cdr3_nt: TGCGCCAGCAGCATCCCTAGCGGCTCCTACAATGAGCAGTTCTTC
d_call: TRBD2
clone_size: once
v_call: TRBV5-1
j_call: TRBJ2-1

cdr3_aa: CASSAGGHGGTGELFF
cdr3_nt: TGTGCCAGCAGCGCCGGTGGACACGGGGGGACCGGGGAGCTGTTTTTT
d_call: TRBD2
clone_size: -
v_call: TRBV9
j_call: TRBJ2-2

cdr3_aa: CASSLWDRGTYTEAFF
cdr3_nt: TGTGCCAGCAGCCTTTGGGACAGGGGTACTTACACTGAAGCTTTCTTT
d_call: TRBD1
clone_size: -
v_call: TRBV7-2
j_call: TRBJ1-1

cdr3_aa: CASSRDHFYEQYF
cdr3_nt: TGCGCCAGCAGCCGCGATCACTTCTACGAGCAGTACTTC
d_call: -
clone_size: -
v_call: TRBV4-1
j_call: TRBJ2-7

cdr3_aa: CAISESPQGMVYGYTF
cdr3_nt: TGTGCCATCAGTGAGTCCCCTCAGGGAATGGTCTATGGCTACACCTTC
d_call: -
clone_size: once
v_call: TRBV10-3
j_call: TRBJ1-2

cdr3_aa: CASRPTQVTNQPQHF
cdr3_nt: TGTGCCAGCAGACCGACGCAGGTTACCAATCAGCCCCAGCATTTT
d_call: -
clone_size: -
v_call: TRBV27
j_call: TRBJ1-5

cdr3_aa: CASSIPTDSNYGYTF
cdr3_nt: TGCGCCAGCAGTATCCCGACAGACTCTAACTATGGCTACACCTTC
d_call: -
clone_size: -
v_call: TRBV23-1
j_call: TRBJ1-2

cdr3_aa: CASRGQGKNEKLFF
cdr3_nt: TGTGCCAGCAGGGGACAGGGAAAGAATGAAAAACTGTTTTTT
d_call: TRBD1
clone_size: -
v_call: TRBV6-1
j_call: TRBJ1-4

cdr3_aa: CASSRYRGLHNEQFF
cdr3_nt: TGCGCCAGCAGCCGGTACAGGGGGCTACACAATGAGCAGTTCTTC
d_call: TRBD1
clone_size: -
v_call: TRBV4-3
j_call: TRBJ2-1

cdr3_aa: CASSSLAGGPYEQYF
cdr3_nt: TGTGCCAGCAGTTCCTTAGCGGGAGGGCCCTACGAGCAGTACTTC
d_call: TRBD2
clone_size: few
v_call: TRBV28
j_call: TRBJ2-7

cdr3_aa: CASSEMGTRKGRYEQYF
cdr3_nt: TGTGCCAGCAGTGAAATGGGGACTAGAAAAGGCCGCTACGAGCAGTACTTC
d_call: TRBD2
clone_size: -
v_call: TRBV2
j_call: TRBJ2-7

cdr3_aa: CASSVAGASYEQYF
cdr3_nt: TGTGCCAGCAGCGTAGCAGGTGCCTCCTACGAGCAGTACTTC
d_call: -
clone_size: -
v_call: TRBV9
j_call: TRBJ2-7

cdr3_aa: CASSLGVAGAYNEQFF
cdr3_nt: TGTGCCAGCAGCTTAGGAGTAGCGGGGGCCTACAATGAGCAGTTCTTC
d_call: TRBD2
clone_size: once
v_call: TRBV11-2
j_call: TRBJ2-1